These 10 T cell receptor beta chains came from one sample sequenced in a study of OX40 agonist ivuxolimab in advanced cancers. TCRdb keeps only in-frame clones here, not all; method: immunoSEQ multiplex PCR. The data show around 15,000 clones, with under 85% seen just once and under 35% held by the top ten. The input for sequencing was CD4+ or CD8+ T cells sorted from blood, taken in a trial of the OX40 agonist ivuxolimab. The origin of the receptors is an adult with an advanced solid tumor such as melanoma, head and neck, liver or kidney cancer.

The rearrangement joins TRBV27 to TRBJ1-2, with a weak D call TRBD1 (6 bases). Germline assignment: CDR1 MNHEY and CDR2 SMNVEV (reference sequence). This CDR3 has 16 residues. Between the trimmed V and J ends, which lost 3 bases and 4 bases, there was a span of 18 bases. The CDR3 DNA sequence: TGTGCCAGCAGTTTCACAGGGTTGGGCGGCCTCTATGGCTACACCTTC. Protein sequence: CASSFTGLGGLYGYTF.

J is TRBJ1-2 and V is TRBV7-9; TRBD1 aligns across 8 bases. Germline V gene lookup returns CDR1 SEHNR and CDR2 FQNEAQ (reference sequence). The CDR3 spans 14 residues. V lost 3 bases and J lost 4; bases outside the gene matches: 4. DNA for the CDR3: TGTGCCAGCAGCTTTACCGACAGGGGCTATGGCTACACCTTC. Protein product: CASSFTDRGYGYTF.

The chain uses TRBV5-6 and TRBJ2-7; D gene unclear. From germline, CDR1 is SGHDT and CDR2 YYEEEE. V was cut by 0 bases and J by 5 bases, with 12 bases left in between. This CDR3 comprises 14 residues. The CDR3 spells CASSLDLVRHEQYF. The CDR3 DNA reads TGTGCCAGCAGCTTGGATTTAGTCCGCCACGAGCAGTACTTC.

By sample fraction, this clone is medium-sized. This chain's CDR3 is CASRGNTQGQGAATGPYEQYF. The CDR3 DNA sequence: TGCGCCAGCAGGGGGAATACCCAGGGACAGGGGGCAGCTACCGGGCCCTACGAGCAGTACTTC. The chain employs TRBV10-2 and TRBJ2-7; 12 nucleotides align to TRBD1. V was pared by 6 bases and J by 2 bases, with 23 bases of the junction left unmatched. The CDR3 spans 21 residues. Germline-derived CDR1 and CDR2 are WSHSY and SAAADI.

This sequence joins TRBV14 and TRBJ2-6; no clear D. Germline CDR1 reads SGHDN; CDR2 reads FVKESK. V shed 0 bases and J shed 0 bases, with 12 bases lying between them. The CDR3 sequence is 18 residues long. In DNA, the CDR3 is TGTGCCAGCAGCCAAGATATCATCACCAGCTCTGGGGCCAACGTCCTGACTTTC. It encodes CASSQDIITSSGANVLTF.

This clone has only one observation. The chain uses TRBV6-5 and TRBJ2-7; no firm D call. The germline V gene encodes CDR1 MNHEY and CDR2 SVGAGI. The length of the CDR3 is 11 residues. Trimming removed 8 bases at V and 0 bases at J, with 5 bases between. For the CDR3, the DNA is TGTGCCAGCCTTCGCTCCTACGAGCAGTACTTC. This translates into CASLRSYEQYF.

A single count supports this clone. The gene calls are TRBV5-5 and TRBJ2-7; maybe TRBD1 (7 bases). The germline CDR1 and CDR2 sequences are SGHKS and YYEKEE (reference sequence). V lost 0 bases and J lost 1, with 14 bases in between. The CDR3 loop spans 16 amino acids. The CDR3 nucleotides are TGTGCCAGCAGCTTGGAGGCAGGGGGGCTGTCCTACGAGCAGTACTTC. It codes for CASSLEAGGLSYEQYF.

This clone was found a few times. The rearrangement joins TRBV19 to TRBJ2-3; 7 bases are shared with TRBD2. Germline CDR1 LNHDA, CDR2 SQIVND (reference sequence). The CDR3 is 14 amino acids. J was trimmed by 4 bases and V by 5 bases; bases with no gene match: 6. CDR3 nucleotides: TGTGCCAGTAGTTGGGAGGGCCCTCCAGATACGCAGTATTTT. This translates into CASSWEGPPDTQYF.

This clone qualifies as medium-sized (0.01 to 0.1%). The chain combines TRBV2 with TRBJ2-6; D is unresolved. Trimming shortened V by 3 bases and J by 0 bases, and 6 bases separated the two germline ends. CDR1 is SNHLY, CDR2 FYNNEI, per germline. This CDR3 contains 15 residues. CDR3 sequence reads: CASSDSGSGANVLTF. The CDR3 DNA reads as TGTGCCAGCAGTGATTCTGGCTCTGGGGCCAACGTCCTGACTTTC.

This clone was found once. The chain joins TRBV4-2 to TRBJ2-3; 7 positions match TRBD2. The junction had 9 bases not matched to a gene; V was cut back by 0 bases and J by 3 bases. This CDR3 is built from 17 residues. Per germline, CDR1 LGHNA and CDR2 YNFKEQ. In nucleotides, the CDR3 is TGTGCCAGCAGCCAAGACCTTACTAGCGATCTAACAGATACGCAGTATTTT. Protein product: CASSQDLTSDLTDTQYF.